The rows below give T cell receptor beta chains drawn from one sample of a study of CD8 T cells in Susac syndrome. TCRdb re-analysed the immunoSEQ multiplex PCR reads in MiXCR, keeping a single row per CDR3 protein. This table holds a few hundred thousand distinct CDR3 sequences, 75% to 90% found once. Sequencing used CD8+ T cells from PBMCs. The receptors derive from a human donor with multiple sclerosis. Both conserved end residues are part of each CDR3. D genes are given only for firm matches.

v_call	d_call	j_call	cdr3_aa	cdr3_nt
TRBV6-1	.	TRBJ2-7	CASSTQWGDEQYF	TGTGCCAGCAGTACCCAGTGGGGCGACGAGCAGTACTTC
TRBV28	TRBD1	TRBJ1-2	CASSLPGQGALLALDYGYTF	TGTGCCAGCAGTTTACCGGGACAGGGGGCCCTTTTGGCTCTAGACTATGGCTACACCTTC
TRBV2	.	TRBJ2-3	CASSGLTSTDTQYF	TGTGCCAGCAGTGGACTGACTAGCACAGATACGCAGTATTTT
TRBV28	.	TRBJ2-1	CASSFTADNEQFF	TGTGCCAGCAGTTTCACAGCGGACAATGAGCAGTTCTTC
TRBV7-9	.	TRBJ2-1	CASSLPGNAYNEQFF	TGTGCCAGCAGCTTACCGGGAAATGCCTACAATGAGCAGTTCTTC
TRBV4-1	TRBD2	TRBJ2-1	CASSQDFGGAGIYNEQFF	TGCGCCAGCAGCCAAGACTTCGGGGGGGCGGGAATTTACAATGAGCAGTTCTTC
TRBV13	.	TRBJ2-5	CASTPAYDGQETQYF	TGTGCCAGCACCCCTGCCTATGACGGGCAAGAGACCCAGTACTTC
TRBV7-9	TRBD1	TRBJ1-4	CASSYPGQGNEKLFF	TGTGCCAGCAGCTATCCGGGACAGGGGAATGAAAAACTGTTTTTT
TRBV6-1	.	TRBJ1-1	CASREDYEAFF	TGTGCCAGCAGGGAGGATTATGAAGCTTTCTTT
TRBV5-4	.	TRBJ2-5	CASSYLGETQYF	TGTGCCAGCAGCTACCTCGGGGAGACCCAGTACTTC
TRBV6-5	.	TRBJ1-2	CASSYHRGEIYGYTF	TGTGCCAGCAGTTACCACCGTGGAGAGATTTATGGCTACACCTTC
TRBV5-6	TRBD1	TRBJ2-1	CASSLGQGTGEQFF	TGTGCCAGCAGCTTGGGACAGGGGACAGGGGAGCAGTTCTTC
TRBV27	.	TRBJ1-1	CASSRKVDTEAFF	TGTGCCAGCAGCCGCAAGGTGGACACTGAAGCTTTCTTT
TRBV4-1	.	TRBJ1-4	CASSQEPGFTNEKLFF	TGCGCCAGCAGCCAGGAGCCGGGGTTTACTAATGAAAAACTGTTTTTT
TRBV3-1	.	TRBJ1-5	CASSHRPGQPQHF	TGTGCCAGCAGCCACCGACCGGGACAGCCCCAGCATTTT
TRBV7-6	.	TRBJ2-7	CASSSTLPEQYF	TGTGCCAGCAGCTCTACACTCCCCGAGCAGTACTTC
TRBV5-1	.	TRBJ1-2	CASSLESAGISGYTF	TGCGCCAGCAGCTTGGAATCGGCAGGAATCTCTGGCTACACCTTC
TRBV6-1	TRBD1	TRBJ1-2	CASSKEAGGYGYTF	TGTGCCAGCAGCAAAGAGGCAGGGGGCTATGGCTACACCTTC
TRBV3-1	.	TRBJ2-3	CASSEGNLMTDTQYF	TGTGCCAGCAGCGAGGGTAATCTTATGACAGATACGCAGTATTTT
TRBV27	TRBD1	TRBJ2-2	CASSPQSTTGGTGELFF	TGTGCCAGCAGTCCCCAGTCCACGACAGGGGGTACCGGGGAGCTGTTTTTT
TRBV3-1	.	TRBJ2-1	CASSLGTWLEQFF	TGTGCCAGCAGCCTAGGGACATGGCTTGAGCAGTTCTTC
TRBV12-3/TRBV12-4	TRBD1	TRBJ2-1	CASTRAGTGVHEQFF	TGTGCCAGCACTAGAGCTGGAACAGGGGTTCATGAGCAGTTCTTC
TRBV25-1	.	TRBJ2-3	CASSDPRWINTQYF	TGTGCCAGCAGTGATCCCCGGTGGATAAATACGCAGTATTTT
TRBV30	.	TRBJ1-5	CAWSLHSSNQPQHF	TGTGCCTGGAGTCTCCACTCTAGCAATCAGCCCCAGCATTTT
TRBV30	.	TRBJ1-1	CAFSQGRITEAFF	TGTGCTTTCTCACAGGGAAGGATAACTGAAGCTTTCTTT